Sequencing of this TCR beta chain was carried out in a study of blood T cell repertoires in COVID-19. The J segment lost 1 base and the V segment lost 4 bases, leaving 4 bases of the junction unmatched. This CDR3 is 15 amino acids long. The germline gives CDR1 SGHRS, CDR2 YFSETQ. How the authors handled the data: Reference gene primer amplification in the assay estimated nucleated cell counts. Using immunoSEQ multiplex PCR, the repertoire was profiled, and TCRdb retains in-frame clones only, with some absent. The DNA gave D and trimming, while V, J and clone size come from that table. The sample carries roughly 180,000 clones, about 76% recorded once.

The chain has TRBV5-1 and TRBJ1-1; TRBD1 matches 10 bases. This clonotype was sampled from a woman between 50 and 59 years old with active or convalescent COVID-19. The specimen was peripheral blood. CDR3: CASSRDRGWNTEAFF. CDR3 coding DNA: TGCGCCAGCAGCCGGGACAGGGGATGGAACACTGAAGCTTTCTTT.